Below, 27 T cell receptor beta chains from the same sample are listed, as sequenced in a study of blood T cell repertoires in COVID-19. Using immunoSEQ multiplex PCR, the repertoire was profiled, and TCRdb retains in-frame clones only, with some absent. The sample carries about 35,000 clones, roughly 77% recorded once. The sample taken for sequencing was peripheral blood. The source of these receptors is a human donor in a cohort sampled during active or convalescent COVID-19. The donor label of this sample is uncertain.

The chain is built from TRBV18 and TRBJ2-1; 9 bases fit TRBD2. The CDR3 loop spans 14 amino acids. V was clipped by 3 bases and J by 5 bases; unmatched bases: 2. Germline V CDR1 and CDR2: KGHSH, LQKENI. The CDR3 region has the DNA TGTGCCAGCTCACCTAGCGGGAGTCACAATGAGCAGTTCTTC. Translated, it gives CASSPSGSHNEQFF.

This chain joins TRBV7-8 and TRBJ2-1, with 9 bases lining up with TRBD2. CDR1 and CDR2 (germline): SGHVS, FQNEAQ. V lost 3 bases and J lost 0; bases outside the gene matches: 3. The CDR3 has 16 residues. Here the CDR3 reads CASSFSGGSSYNEQFF. The CDR3 DNA is TGTGCCAGCAGCTTTAGCGGGGGAAGCTCCTACAATGAGCAGTTCTTC.

J is TRBJ1-1 and V is TRBV30; 7 bases are shared with TRBD1. The V gene end was trimmed by 5 bases and the J gene end by 0 bases; junction bases not matched to a gene: 6. The CDR3 length is 14 residues. Germline V gives CDR1 GTSNPN, CDR2 SVGIG (reference sequence). The CDR3 loop reads CAWGDSYMNTEAFF. As DNA, the CDR3 is TGTGCCTGGGGGGACAGTTACATGAACACTGAAGCTTTCTTT.

The chain has TRBV30 and TRBJ1-2, with D hard to call. The V end lost 5 bases, the J end lost 7 bases, and 20 bases lay between the germline ends. The CDR3 is 14 amino acids. Germline V gene sequence: CDR1 GTSNPN, CDR2 SVGIG (reference sequence). The DNA for the CDR3 is TGTGCCTGGTCGGGCGACTACCCTGGGTCTGGCTACACCTTC. Translation gives CAWSGDYPGSGYTF.

This chain links TRBV24-1 with TRBJ2-7; D perhaps matches TRBD2 (6 bases). The CDR3 has 17 amino acids. V lost 3 bases to trimming and J lost 3 bases, with 20 bases between them. Germline V gene lookup returns CDR1 KGHDR and CDR2 SFDVKD. The CDR3 DNA reads as TGTGCCACCAGTGATCTGCGGGACCCCACAAAAGGCTACGAGCAGTACTTC. It encodes CATSDLRDPTKGYEQYF.

The chain couples TRBV30 to TRBJ2-5; 9 bases agree with TRBD1. After removal of 3 bases from V and 4 bases from J, the junction contained 3 bases not matched to a gene. The CDR3 runs 13 residues. CDR1 GTSNPN and CDR2 SVGIG come from the germline V gene (reference sequence). CDR3 sequence (DNA): TGTGCCTGGAGCGGGACAGGGATAGAGACCCAGTACTTC. It yields the protein CAWSGTGIETQYF.

The chain carries TRBV5-5 and TRBJ2-7, with 9 bases aligning to TRBD1. This CDR3 spans 14 amino acids. Germline assignment: CDR1 SGHKS and CDR2 YYEKEE (reference sequence). After removal of 3 bases from V and 3 bases from J, the junction contained 4 bases not matched to a gene. Written as DNA, the CDR3 is TGTGCCAGCAGCTCACCGGGACAGGGCTACGAGCAGTACTTC. It encodes CASSSPGQGYEQYF. Complete variable domain (other parts from reference TRBV5-5 and TRBJ2-7): DAGVTQSPTHLIKTRGQQVTLRCSPISGHKSVSWYQQVLGQGPQFIFQYYEKEERGRGNFPDRFSARQFPNYSSELNVNALLLGDSALYLCASSSPGQGYEQYFGPGTRLTVT.

This clone was seen only a few times. This chain links TRBV4-3 with TRBJ1-2; 9 bases are a match to TRBD1. This CDR3 is built from 15 residues. In germline, CDR1 is LGHNA, CDR2 YSLEER. The V segment lost 1 base and the J segment 6 bases; nucleotides outside the gene matches: 6. CDR3 region: CASSQAGTGNDGYTF. As DNA, the CDR3 is TGCGCCAGCAGCCAAGCCGGGACAGGGAATGATGGCTACACCTTC.

This clone showed up just once. The rearrangement links TRBV7-3 to TRBJ2-3; 8 nucleotides agree with TRBD2. V trimming: 4 bases; J trimming: 2 bases; junction bases outside the gene matches: 2. Germline CDR1 SGHTA, CDR2 FQGTGA. There are 14 residues in the CDR3. CDR3 residues: CASSYSGNTDTQYF. The CDR3 DNA follows: TGTGCCAGCAGCTATAGCGGGAACACAGATACGCAGTATTTT. Filled out from reference TRBV7-3 and TRBJ2-3, the complete variable domain reads GAGVSQTPSNKVTEKGKYVELRCDPISGHTALYWYRQSLGQGPEFLIYFQGTGAADDSGLPNDRFFAVRPEGSVSTLKIQRTERGDSAVYLCASSYSGNTDTQYFGPGTRLTVL.

This clone was counted a few times. The rearrangement links TRBV6-2 or TRBV6-3 to TRBJ1-4; D not resolved. Germline values: CDR1 MNHEY, CDR2 SVGEGT. V lost 5 bases and J 4 bases, leaving 17 bases between the germline ends. This CDR3 has 16 residues. The CDR3 DNA follows: TGTGCCAGCAGTACGCGGAATATTAACCATAATGAAAAACTGTTTTTT. Its translation is CASSTRNINHNEKLFF.

This clone was found a few times. The gene calls are TRBV29-1 and TRBJ2-1; D may be TRBD2 (5 bases). CDR3 length: 15 amino acids. V was clipped by 6 bases and J by 4 bases, with 19 bases between them. Per the germline V gene, CDR1 is SQVTM and CDR2 is ANQGSEA. CDR3 sequence: CSVASGLAYYNEQFF. In nucleotides, the CDR3 is TGCAGCGTCGCTTCGGGCCTAGCATATTACAATGAGCAGTTCTTC.

This clone was seen more than once but under ten times. The chain uses TRBV4-3 and TRBJ2-1, with 7 bases identical to TRBD2. Germline values: CDR1 LGHNA, CDR2 YSLEER. V shed 4 bases and J 7 bases; nucleotides not matched to a gene: 10. The CDR3 totals 15 residues. The CDR3 protein is CASSRGAGRKNEQFF. The CDR3 coding sequence is TGCGCCAGCAGCCGGGGAGCGGGAAGGAAAAATGAGCAGTTCTTC.

The chain carries TRBV14 and TRBJ2-7, with D possibly TRBD1 on 5 matching bases. CDR3 length: 15 residues. Per the germline V gene, CDR1 is SGHDN and CDR2 is FVKESK. V lost 6 bases and J 3 bases, leaving 18 bases between the germline ends. This chain's CDR3 is CASSRTYPADYEQYF. The CDR3 DNA follows: TGTGCCAGCAGTCGGACATATCCCGCCGACTACGAGCAGTACTTC.

V and J are TRBV3-1 (or the pseudogene TRBV3-2) and TRBJ2-7; TRBD1 might be the D (6 bases). Germline V gives CDR1 LGHDT, CDR2 YNNKEL (reference sequence). The CDR3 is 14 amino acids. V lost 0 bases and J lost 5, with 11 bases in between. The CDR3 nucleotides read TGTGCCAGCAGCCAAGAACTACAGGGCCACGAGCAGTACTTC. Amino acid sequence: CASSQELQGHEQYF.

This clone was counted only a few times. The same CDR3 arises from other DNA sequences in this sample as well. The V call is TRBV11-3, the J call TRBJ1-1; tentative D call: TRBD1 (5 bases). Germline V gene sequence: CDR1 SGHNT, CDR2 YENEEA. V was pared by 0 bases and J by 8 bases, with 19 bases between. This CDR3 has 16 residues. Written as DNA, the CDR3 is TGTGCCAGCAGCTTAGATAATTGGGGGGGACGGACAGAAGCTTTCTTT. Its translation is CASSLDNWGGRTEAFF.

CDR3 residues: CASSPRDSGRFGYTF. Written as DNA, the CDR3 is TGTGCCAGCAGCCCCCGGGACTCAGGGAGGTTTGGCTACACCTTC. This rearrangement joins TRBV14 to TRBJ1-2; a weak D match, TRBD1 (5 bases). This CDR3 is built from 15 residues. Deletions cut 4 bases from V and 7 bases from J, with 19 bases between. The V gene's germline CDR1 is SGHDN and CDR2 FVKESK.

With regard to this clone: This clone may be a read error of a much larger clone one base away. The chain uses TRBV6-2 or TRBV6-3 and TRBJ1-1; TRBD1 is a possible D gene (6 bases). Trimming took off 6 bases at V and 3 bases at J, with 20 bases between the two ends. This CDR3 has 16 amino acids. The germline gives CDR1 MNHEY, CDR2 SVGEGT. The CDR3: CASSLAGRTAHTEAFF. CDR3 bases: TGTGCCAGCAGCTTGGCGGGCCGGACAGCTCACACTGAAGCTTTCTTT.

This chain uses TRBV27 with TRBJ2-7; weak D call: TRBD1 (6 bases). Germline CDR1 is MNHEY and CDR2 is SMNVEV (reference sequence). Deletions cut 5 bases from V and 3 bases from J, with 11 bases between. The CDR3 covers 13 residues. CDR3 nucleotide sequence: TGTGCCAGCAGTCCGACAGGCCTCTACGAGCAGTACTTC. It translates to CASSPTGLYEQYF.

This clone occurred once. V and J are TRBV28 and TRBJ2-2, with D perhaps TRBD1 (6 bases). The CDR3 loop spans 16 amino acids. V lost 6 bases to trimming and J lost 5 bases, with 19 bases between them. Germline-derived CDR1 and CDR2 are MDHEN and SYDVKM. The CDR3 nucleotides are TGTGCCAGCAGCCCCGGGGACACCCGGGCTACCGGGGAGCTGTTTTTT. Translation: CASSPGDTRATGELFF.

V gene TRBV3-1 (or the pseudogene TRBV3-2) combines with J gene TRBJ2-3; D is possibly TRBD1 (6 bases). The CDR3 contains 14 residues. The V gene lost 6 bases and the J gene lost 4 bases, with 14 bases spanning the gap. Looked up from germline, CDR1 is LGHDT and CDR2 is YNNKEL (reference sequence). The CDR3, as DNA: TGTGCCAGCAGACACCAGGGGTACGCAGATACGCAGTATTTT. Amino acid sequence: CASRHQGYADTQYF.

The chain is built from TRBV25-1 and TRBJ1-2; D perhaps matches TRBD1 (6 bases). CDR1 and CDR2 from the germline V gene are MGHDK and SYGVNS. The CDR3 extends over 14 amino acids. V lost 5 bases, J lost 0 bases, and 10 bases lay in between. The CDR3 region is CASSRQETNYGYTF. The CDR3, as DNA: TGTGCCAGCAGTCGACAGGAGACTAACTATGGCTACACCTTC.

The rearrangement uses TRBV24-1 and TRBJ2-1; D is unclear. The CDR3 is 16 residues long. V lost 0 bases to trimming and J lost 4 bases, with 12 bases between them. CDR1 and CDR2 (germline): KGHDR, SFDVKD. The CDR3 nucleotides are TGTGCCACCAGTGATTTGCAATCCGCGACATACAATGAGCAGTTCTTC. It translates to CATSDLQSATYNEQFF.

This clone was seen a few times. The gene calls are TRBV7-8 and TRBJ2-7; 11 bases match TRBD2. The length of the CDR3 is 17 residues. Unmatched junction bases numbered 10, after V lost 2 bases and J lost 4 bases. Germline CDR1 SGHVS, CDR2 FQNEAQ. In nucleotides, the CDR3 is TGTGCCAGCAGCTTACAAGGGATGTCTAGCGGGGGGTACGAGCAGTACTTC. Translated: CASSLQGMSSGGYEQYF.

The chain recombines TRBV18 with TRBJ1-2, with 9 bases fitting TRBD1. Germline V CDR1 and CDR2: KGHSH, LQKENI. CDR3 length equals 14 residues. V was clipped by 8 bases and J by 3 bases; unmatched bases: 7. The DNA of the CDR3 is TGTGCCAGCACCGGGACAGGGAACGACTATGGCTACACCTTC. Translating it yields CASTGTGNDYGYTF.

Remarks on this clone: The same CDR3 also results from other DNA sequences found in this sample. The genes are TRBV4-2 and TRBJ2-3; 8 bases fit TRBD2. The CDR3 has 14 residues. The J segment lost 2 bases and the V segment lost 4 bases, leaving 2 bases of the junction unmatched. In germline, CDR1 is LGHNA, CDR2 YNFKEQ. CDR3 loop: CASSPGLATDTQYF. CDR3 in DNA: TGTGCCAGCAGCCCCGGACTAGCCACAGATACGCAGTATTTT.

The rearrangement joins TRBV3-1 (or the pseudogene TRBV3-2) to TRBJ1-2; TRBD1 agrees at 11 bases. The CDR3 length is 16 residues. From germline, CDR1 is LGHDT and CDR2 YNNKEL (reference sequence). V gave up 0 bases and J gave up 8 bases; unmatched junction bases: 8. The CDR3 nucleotides are TGTGCCAGCAGCCAAGATTTAGGACAGGGGGCGCGGGGCTACACCTTC. As protein: CASSQDLGQGARGYTF.

This sequence joins TRBV6-6 and TRBJ1-5; D remains ambiguous. The CDR3 is 13 amino acids. Trimming removed 4 bases from V and 7 bases from J, with 11 bases in between. In germline, CDR1 is MNHNY, CDR2 SVGAGI (reference sequence). Here the CDR3 DNA reads TGTGCCAGCAGTTGGCGGGAGGAACAGCCCCAGCATTTT. This translates into CASSWREEQPQHF.